The subject of this entry is one T cell receptor beta chain. Its target is unknown. This CDR3 has 13 residues. Looked up from germline, CDR1 is MNHEY and CDR2 is SMNVEV (reference sequence). The V end was cut by 3 bases, the J end by 4 bases, with 7 bases between. The data originate from a study of T cell responses to AZD1222 COVID-19 vaccine. Broader study findings: Unmutated variant regions are reportedly the target of nearly half of TCRs that are spike-specific.

TCRdb's table, derived via immunoSEQ multiplex PCR, lists solely in-frame clones and lacks some. Seen here are about 110,000 clones, 87% observed once, and the top ten hold around 4.4%. This material consisted of peripheral blood, taken on day 0 of AZD1222 vaccination. The sequence came from an adult in good health. The chain recombines TRBV27 with TRBJ1-5; perhaps TRBD1 as D (6 bases). CDR3 protein: CASSFTGNQPQHF. CDR3 nucleotide sequence: TGTGCCAGCAGTTTCACAGGGAATCAGCCCCAGCATTTT.